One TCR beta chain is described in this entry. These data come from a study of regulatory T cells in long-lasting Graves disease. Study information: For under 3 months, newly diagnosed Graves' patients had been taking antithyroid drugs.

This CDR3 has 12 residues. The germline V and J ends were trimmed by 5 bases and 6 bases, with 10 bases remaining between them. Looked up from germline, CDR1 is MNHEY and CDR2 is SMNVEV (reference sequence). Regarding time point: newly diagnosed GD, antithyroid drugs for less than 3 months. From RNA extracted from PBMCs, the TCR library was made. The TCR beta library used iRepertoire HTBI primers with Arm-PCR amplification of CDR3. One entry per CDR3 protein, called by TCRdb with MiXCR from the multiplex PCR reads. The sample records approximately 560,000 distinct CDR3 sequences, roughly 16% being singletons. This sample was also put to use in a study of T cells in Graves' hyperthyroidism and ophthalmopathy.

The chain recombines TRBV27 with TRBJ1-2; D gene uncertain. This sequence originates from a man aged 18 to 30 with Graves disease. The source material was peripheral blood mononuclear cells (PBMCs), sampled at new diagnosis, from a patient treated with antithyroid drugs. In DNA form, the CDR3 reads TGTGCCAGCAGTCCCCGGGGAAATGGCTACACCTTC. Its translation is CASSPRGNGYTF.